Each of the 10 T cell receptor beta chains below was sequenced from the same sample in a study of response to subunit inactivated influenza vaccine. TCRdb recomputed calls from the RT-PCR reads with MiXCR, one row per CDR3 protein. The sample shows about 500,000 distinct CDR3 sequences, 16% of them seen only once. Sequencing was performed on CD4+ T cells sorted from PBMCs, taken around 25 months after vaccination. The receptors come from a man aged 50 to 75 who received an inactivated influenza vaccine.

This clonotype showed up just a few times. The CDR3 protein is CASRVTSGRSDTQYF. As DNA, the CDR3 is TGTGCCAGCAGAGTAACTAGCGGGAGATCAGATACGCAGTATTTT. The V call is TRBV6-2 or TRBV6-3, the J call TRBJ2-3, with 11 bases identical to TRBD2. CDR3 length equals 15 residues. The germline CDR1 and CDR2 sequences are MNHEY and SVGEGT. Trimming cost V 6 bases and J 4 bases; bases outside gene matches: 6.

The V call is TRBV4-1, the J call TRBJ1-5, with 7 bases aligning to TRBD1. The CDR3 is 15 residues long. V dropped 1 base and J dropped 5; count of bases not matched to a gene: 5. Germline CDR1 and CDR2: MGHRA and YSYEKL. This chain's CDR3 is CASSQVAQGDQPQHF. CDR3 nucleotide sequence: TGCGCCAGCAGCCAAGTTGCCCAGGGGGATCAGCCCCAGCATTTT.

The chain recombines TRBV10-3 with TRBJ2-7; 8 nucleotides line up with TRBD1. The trim removed 6 bases at V and 3 bases at J, leaving 4 bases unmatched. Germline values: CDR1 ENHRY, CDR2 SYGVKD. This CDR3 comprises 13 residues. The CDR3 is CAIRPGQDYEQYF. The CDR3 DNA reads as TGTGCCATCAGACCGGGACAGGACTACGAGCAGTACTTC.

This chain links TRBV24-1 with TRBJ2-1; 9 nucleotides agree with TRBD1. V gave up 3 bases and J gave up 8 bases; unmatched junction bases: 4. Per germline, CDR1 KGHDR and CDR2 SFDVKD. The CDR3 runs to 14 residues. This chain's CDR3 is CATSDTTGGYEQFF. Here the CDR3 DNA reads TGTGCCACCAGTGATACAACAGGGGGCTATGAGCAGTTCTTC.

This clonotype was picked up many times. The J gene is TRBJ2-3, the V gene TRBV5-1; no definite D call. The CDR3 is made up of 14 amino acids. The germline V gene encodes CDR1 SGHRS and CDR2 YFSETQ. Trimming cost V 0 bases and J 0 bases, with 5 bases left between them. The CDR3 DNA reads TGCGCCAGCAGCTTGGGAGACAGCACAGATACGCAGTATTTT. It encodes CASSLGDSTDTQYF.

The V and J genes are TRBV28 and TRBJ2-7, with 11 nucleotides matching TRBD2. The CDR3 is 15 residues long. Germline V gene sequence: CDR1 MDHEN, CDR2 SYDVKM. With 5 bases clipped from V and 3 bases from J, the junction kept 6 bases outside the gene matches. The CDR3 sequence is CASSRALAGGYEQYF. CDR3 in DNA: TGTGCCAGCAGTCGTGCCCTAGCGGGAGGCTACGAGCAGTACTTC.

This clonotype was observed at least ten times. The chain employs TRBV10-3 and TRBJ1-5; 9 bases agree with TRBD1. Looked up from germline, CDR1 is ENHRY and CDR2 is SYGVKD. V lost 10 bases and J lost 8; bases outside the gene matches: 9. This CDR3 is 13 amino acids long. The CDR3 nucleotides are TGTGCCACACAAGACAGGGGGAAGGAGCCCCAGCATTTT. It is translated as CATQDRGKEPQHF.

The chain combines TRBV20-1 with TRBJ2-1; 9 positions match TRBD2. V lost 2 bases and J lost 5; bases outside the gene matches: 10. The CDR3 is 16 residues long. The germline V gene has CDR1 DFQATT and CDR2 SNEGSKA (reference sequence). The DNA of the CDR3 is TGCAGTGCTAGAATCCCGGGACTAGCCTACCACAATGAGCAGTTCTTC. Amino acid sequence: CSARIPGLAYHNEQFF.

There are a few counts of this clonotype. The V gene is TRBV11-2, the J gene TRBJ1-4; no clear D. This CDR3 has 13 residues. In germline, CDR1 is SGHAT, CDR2 FQNNGV. Trimming cost V 4 bases and J 8 bases, with 11 bases left between them. The CDR3 protein is CASSSDLGEKLFF. CDR3 nucleotides: TGTGCCAGCAGCTCGGATCTGGGCGAAAAACTGTTTTTT. The full variable domain, its missing parts supplied by reference TRBV11-2 and TRBJ1-4, is EAGVAQSPRYKIIEKRQSVAFWCNPISGHATLYWYQQILGQGPKLLIQFQNNGVVDDSQLPKDRFSAERLKGVDSTLKIQPAKLEDSAVYLCASSSDLGEKLFFGSGTQLSVL.

This clonotype has at least ten counts. The chain couples TRBV20-1 to TRBJ2-1, with D hard to call. The CDR3 has 13 residues. Germline lookup yields CDR1 DFQATT and CDR2 SNEGSKA (reference sequence). V was shortened by 0 bases and J by 7 bases, with 10 bases between the two germline ends. CDR3 sequence: CSARDQMKNEQFF. CDR3 DNA sequence: TGCAGTGCTAGAGATCAGATGAAGAATGAGCAGTTCTTC.